This section outlines one TCR beta chain sequence together with its context. Its antigen is still unknown. This record belongs to a study of Ad26.COV2.S vaccination and SARS-CoV-2 variants. Study-level points and caveats: Total T cell responses, in the TCR breadth and depth analyses, may have been underestimated.

CDR3 length: 15 amino acids. Germline trimming cut 6 bases from V and 5 bases from J; bases unmatched to any gene: 9. CDR1 is SNHLY and CDR2 is FYNNEI in the germline V gene. Libraries were prepared by immunoSEQ multiplex PCR; TCRdb keeps only in-frame clonotypes and omits some of them. Here the sample spans fewer than 800,000 clones, around 90% being singletons. As for treatment: around 19 received Ad26.COV2.S at low or high dose, single or two shots; 5 received placebo; per-sample allocation not given. Each sample was drawn 63 days after the first injection (of vaccine or placebo). Donor was an adult aged 18-55 years in Boston.

This receptor was taken from a person aged 18-65 years who received the Ad26.COV2.S COVID-19 vaccine or a placebo. The genes are TRBV2 and TRBJ2-1, with 8 positions matching TRBD2. The specimen was peripheral blood, collected in a trial of Ad26.COV2.S vaccine versus placebo. The CDR3 loop reads CASRPPGLGNNEQFF. Here the CDR3 DNA reads TGTGCCAGCAGACCACCGGGACTAGGCAACAATGAGCAGTTCTTC.